This T cell receptor beta chain appears in the sequencing data of a study of cytomegalovirus exposure and HLA in healthy donors. In the study overall: The Caucasian-associated ancestry cluster held around four fifths of over 350 genotyped donors.

General study findings and limits: Common viral pathogens seemed, in a later analysis, to connect with several of the most significant clusters. A later analysis reportedly found that, within productive TCRs, an Asian-associated ancestry cluster had fewer N-insertions than the mean observed across the approximately 700 donors.

Germline V CDR1 and CDR2: SGHTA, FQGNSA. Trimming cost V 0 bases and J 9 bases, with 18 bases left between them. The CDR3 spans 16 residues. For this clone: Its antigen remains unidentified.

A multiplex PCR was run with 60 Vbeta primers and 13 Jbeta primers. The assay was immunoSEQ multiplex PCR, and TCRdb's table has in-frame clones only and misses some. Among about 300,000 clones listed, roughly 90% were seen once. The V and J genes are TRBV7-2 and TRBJ2-1; weak D call: TRBD2 (5 bases). The source material was PBMCs. The origin of this receptor is a man aged 35-49 years in good health and CMV-seropositive. The CDR3 reads CASSLALALGRGEQFF. In DNA form, the CDR3 reads TGTGCCAGCAGCTTAGCGCTAGCTCTAGGACGGGGTGAGCAGTTCTTC.